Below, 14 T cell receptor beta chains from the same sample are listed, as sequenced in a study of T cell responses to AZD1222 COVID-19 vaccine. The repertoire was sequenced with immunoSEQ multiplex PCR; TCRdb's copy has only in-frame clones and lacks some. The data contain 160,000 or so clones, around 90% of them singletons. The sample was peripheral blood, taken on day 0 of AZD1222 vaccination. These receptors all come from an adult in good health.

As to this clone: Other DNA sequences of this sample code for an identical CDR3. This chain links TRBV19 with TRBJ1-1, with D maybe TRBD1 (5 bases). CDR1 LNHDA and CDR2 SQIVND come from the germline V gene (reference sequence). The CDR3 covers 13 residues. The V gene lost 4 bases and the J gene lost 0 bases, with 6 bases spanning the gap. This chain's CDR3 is CASSKTVNTEAFF. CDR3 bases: TGTGCCAGTAGTAAGACAGTGAACACTGAAGCTTTCTTT.

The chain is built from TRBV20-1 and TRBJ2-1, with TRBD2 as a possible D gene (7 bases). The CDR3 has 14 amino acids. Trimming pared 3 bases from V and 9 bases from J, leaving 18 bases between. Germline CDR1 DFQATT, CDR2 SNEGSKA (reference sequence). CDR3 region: CSASRGARIPEQFF. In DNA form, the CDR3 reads TGCAGTGCTAGTCGGGGGGCGCGGATCCCTGAGCAGTTCTTC.

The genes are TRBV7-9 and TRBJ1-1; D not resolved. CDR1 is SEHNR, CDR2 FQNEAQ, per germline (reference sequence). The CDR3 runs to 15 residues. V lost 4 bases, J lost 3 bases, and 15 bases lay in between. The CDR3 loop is CASSYQRADYTEAFF. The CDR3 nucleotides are TGTGCCAGCAGCTACCAGAGGGCAGACTACACTGAAGCTTTCTTT. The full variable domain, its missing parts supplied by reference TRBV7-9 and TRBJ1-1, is DTGVSQNPRHKITKRGQNVTFRCDPISEHNRLYWYRQTLGQGPEFLTYFQNEAQLEKSRLLSDRFSAERPKGSFSTLEIQRTEQGDSAMYLCASSYQRADYTEAFFGQGTRLTVV.

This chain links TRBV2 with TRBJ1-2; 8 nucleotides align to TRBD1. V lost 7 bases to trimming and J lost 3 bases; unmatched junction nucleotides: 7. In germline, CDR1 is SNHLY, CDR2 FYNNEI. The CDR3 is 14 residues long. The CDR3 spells CASIGETGDYGYTF. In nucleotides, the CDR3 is TGTGCCAGCATAGGAGAGACAGGGGACTATGGCTACACCTTC.

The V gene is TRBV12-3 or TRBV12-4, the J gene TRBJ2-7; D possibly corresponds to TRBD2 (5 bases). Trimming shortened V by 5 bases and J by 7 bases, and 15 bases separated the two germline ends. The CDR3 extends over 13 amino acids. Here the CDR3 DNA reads TGTGCCAGCAGTACCGGGGTATCGAGAGAGCAGTACTTC. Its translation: CASSTGVSREQYF.

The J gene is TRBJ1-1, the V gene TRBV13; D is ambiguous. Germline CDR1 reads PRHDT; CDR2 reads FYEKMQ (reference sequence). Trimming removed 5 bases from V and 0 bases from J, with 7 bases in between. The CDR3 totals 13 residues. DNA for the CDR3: TGTGCCAGCAGCCCGTGGGTGAACACTGAAGCTTTCTTT. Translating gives CASSPWVNTEAFF.

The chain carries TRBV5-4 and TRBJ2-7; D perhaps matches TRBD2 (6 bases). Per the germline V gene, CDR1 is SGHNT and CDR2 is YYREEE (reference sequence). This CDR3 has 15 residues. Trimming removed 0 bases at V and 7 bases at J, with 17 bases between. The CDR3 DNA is TGTGCCAGCAGCTTGGGTGGGGGGACGGCCTCAGAGCAGTACTTC. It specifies CASSLGGGTASEQYF.

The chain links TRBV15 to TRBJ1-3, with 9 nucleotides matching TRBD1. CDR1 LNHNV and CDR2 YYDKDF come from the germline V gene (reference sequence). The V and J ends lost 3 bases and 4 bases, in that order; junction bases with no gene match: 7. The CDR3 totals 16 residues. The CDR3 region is CATSRNRGLGGNTIYF. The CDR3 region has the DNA TGTGCCACCAGCAGGAACAGGGGGCTTGGGGGAAACACCATATATTTT.

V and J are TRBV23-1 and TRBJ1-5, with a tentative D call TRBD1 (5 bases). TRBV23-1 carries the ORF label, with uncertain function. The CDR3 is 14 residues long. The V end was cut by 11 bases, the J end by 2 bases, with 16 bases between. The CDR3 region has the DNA TGCGCCTCTCGGGGGTCGTCGGGCAATCAGCCCCAGCATTTT. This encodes CASRGSSGNQPQHF.

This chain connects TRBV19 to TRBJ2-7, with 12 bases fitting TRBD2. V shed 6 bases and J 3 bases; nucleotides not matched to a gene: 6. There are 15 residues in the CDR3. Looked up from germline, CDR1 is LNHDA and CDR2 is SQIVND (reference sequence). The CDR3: CASSASGRGLYEQYF. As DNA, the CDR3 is TGTGCCAGTAGCGCTAGCGGGAGGGGCCTCTACGAGCAGTACTTC.

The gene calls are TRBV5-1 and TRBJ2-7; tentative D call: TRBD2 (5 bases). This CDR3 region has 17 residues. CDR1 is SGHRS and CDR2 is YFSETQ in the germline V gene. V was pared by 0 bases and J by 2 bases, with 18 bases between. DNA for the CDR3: TGCGCCAGCAGCTTGGAGGTTAGCGCGGTCTACCCCTACGAGCAGTACTTC. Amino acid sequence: CASSLEVSAVYPYEQYF. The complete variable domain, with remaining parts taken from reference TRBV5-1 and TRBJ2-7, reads KAGVTQTPRYLIKTRGQQVTLSCSPISGHRSVSWYQQTPGQGLQFLFEYFSETQRNKGNFPGRFSGRQFSNSRSEMNVSTLELGDSALYLCASSLEVSAVYPYEQYFGPGTRLTVT.

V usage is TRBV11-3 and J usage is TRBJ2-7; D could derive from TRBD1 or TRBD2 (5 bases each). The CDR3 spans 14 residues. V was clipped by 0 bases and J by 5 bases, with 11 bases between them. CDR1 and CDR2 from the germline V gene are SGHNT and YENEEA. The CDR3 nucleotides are TGTGCCAGCAGCTTAGAGTCAGGGAGACACGAGCAGTACTTC. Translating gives CASSLESGRHEQYF.

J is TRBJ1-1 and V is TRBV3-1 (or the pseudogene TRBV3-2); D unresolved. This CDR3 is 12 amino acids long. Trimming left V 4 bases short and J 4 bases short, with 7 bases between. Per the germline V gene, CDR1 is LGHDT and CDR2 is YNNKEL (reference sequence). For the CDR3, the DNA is TGTGCCAGCAGCCGTGGAGGCACTGAAGCTTTCTTT. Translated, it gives CASSRGGTEAFF.

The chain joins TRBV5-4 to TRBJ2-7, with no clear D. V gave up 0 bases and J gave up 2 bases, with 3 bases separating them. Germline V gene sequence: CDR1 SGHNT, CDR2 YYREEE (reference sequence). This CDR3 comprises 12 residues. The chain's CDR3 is CASSLDTYEQYF. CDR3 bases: TGTGCCAGCAGCTTGGATACCTACGAGCAGTACTTC.